The 27 T cell receptor beta chains in this list originate from one sample, sequenced in a study of shared clonotypes between healthy human individuals. Produced via immunoSEQ multiplex PCR; TCRdb's table is partial and in-frame only. The sample holds fewer than 1.8 million clones, approximately 98.5% seen once. The source material was naive CD4+ T cells sorted from blood. The subset denotes: CD45RA+ positively selected. These receptors all stem from a man aged 30-40 years in good health.

The genes are TRBV6-5 and TRBJ2-1; D remains ambiguous. V was cut by 2 bases and J by 0 bases, with 8 bases left in between. CDR1 MNHEY and CDR2 SVGAGI come from the germline V gene. This CDR3 comprises 15 residues. CDR3 residues: CASSYAPLSYNEQFF. The CDR3 coding sequence is TGTGCCAGCAGTTACGCCCCCCTCTCCTACAATGAGCAGTTCTTC.

J is TRBJ2-5 and V is TRBV5-4, with TRBD2 matching over 9 bases. The CDR3 runs 16 residues. Germline loops: CDR1 SGHNT, CDR2 YYREEE (reference sequence). Germline trimming cut 2 bases from V and 5 bases from J; bases unmatched to any gene: 10. The CDR3 protein is CASSLAGLAGAETQYF. CDR3 DNA sequence: TGTGCCAGCAGCTTAGCGGGACTAGCTGGGGCGGAGACCCAGTACTTC.

The chain couples TRBV11-3 to TRBJ2-5; D ambiguous. The germline V gene encodes CDR1 SGHNT and CDR2 YENEEA. This CDR3 has 12 amino acids. Trimming left V 3 bases short and J 3 bases short, with 5 bases between. The CDR3, as DNA: TGTGCCAGCAGCTTGCGCGAAGAGACCCAGTACTTC. Translating gives CASSLREETQYF.

The chain's CDR3 is CASSIGRAYSYEQYF. The DNA of the CDR3 is TGTGCCAGTAGTATTGGCAGGGCTTACTCCTACGAGCAGTACTTC. V usage is TRBV19 and J usage is TRBJ2-7; tentative D call: TRBD1 (5 bases). V was trimmed by 3 bases and J by 0 bases, leaving 12 bases between them. CDR3 length: 15 amino acids. Germline values: CDR1 LNHDA, CDR2 SQIVND (reference sequence).

V and J are TRBV7-2 and TRBJ2-1; 12 nucleotides align to TRBD2. Looked up from germline, CDR1 is SGHTA and CDR2 is FQGNSA. Germline trimming cut 1 base from V and 8 bases from J; bases unmatched to any gene: 6. This CDR3 has 16 amino acids. CDR3: CASSLVGTSGLHEQFF. In DNA form, the CDR3 reads TGTGCCAGCAGCTTAGTGGGGACTAGCGGGCTCCATGAGCAGTTCTTC.

The V and J genes are TRBV4-3 and TRBJ2-3, with D possibly being TRBD1 (6 bases). From germline, CDR1 is LGHNA and CDR2 YSLEER. V shed 1 base and J shed 2 bases, with 19 bases lying between them. The CDR3 consists of 18 residues. In DNA, the CDR3 is TGCGCCAGCAGCCAAGGAAAGACCCCCAGGGGCACCACAGATACGCAGTATTTT. This sequence encodes CASSQGKTPRGTTDTQYF.

This chain links TRBV9 with TRBJ1-3; perhaps TRBD1 as D (6 bases). The length of the CDR3 is 14 residues. The V and J ends lost 2 bases and 4 bases respectively, with 10 bases between them. Germline assignment: CDR1 SGDLS and CDR2 YYNGEE. This CDR3 is CASSVMQGGNTIYF. The CDR3 nucleotides are TGTGCCAGCAGCGTTATGCAGGGGGGAAACACCATATATTTT.

The chain has TRBV29-1 and TRBJ2-1, with D perhaps given as TRBD1 or TRBD2 (5 bases each). This CDR3 spans 14 amino acids. V gave up 3 bases and J gave up 8 bases, with 17 bases separating them. Germline-derived CDR1 and CDR2 are SQVTM and ANQGSEA. The chain's CDR3 is CSVEGLALGHEQFF. DNA of the CDR3: TGCAGCGTTGAGGGTCTAGCTTTGGGGCATGAGCAGTTCTTC.

To note about this clone: Other nucleotide sequences from this sample produce the same CDR3. The chain employs TRBV18 and TRBJ2-2, with 9 bases fitting TRBD1. Trimming removed 6 bases from V and 6 bases from J; junction bases left unmatched: 8. This CDR3 comprises 15 residues. CDR1 is KGHSH and CDR2 is LQKENI in the germline V gene. DNA for the CDR3: TGTGCCAGCTCCCCTCCGGGACAGGGATCCGGGGAGCTGTTTTTT. It yields the protein CASSPPGQGSGELFF.

The gene calls are TRBV7-2 and TRBJ2-5; 13 nucleotides align to TRBD2. Germline V gives CDR1 SGHTA, CDR2 FQGNSA. The V segment lost 5 bases and the J segment 1 base; nucleotides outside the gene matches: 4. The CDR3 consists of 16 residues. The CDR3 spells CASSPGLAGTQETQYF. In DNA, the CDR3 is TGTGCCAGCAGCCCGGGACTAGCGGGAACCCAAGAGACCCAGTACTTC.

V and J are TRBV14 and TRBJ2-7, with 7 bases lining up with TRBD1. V shed 4 bases, J shed 3 bases, and the junction held 3 bases outside the gene matches. This CDR3 has 13 amino acids. Germline CDR1 and CDR2: SGHDN and FVKESK. CDR3 DNA: TGTGCCAGCAGCCCCCGGGACAGCTACGAGCAGTACTTC. The encoded protein is CASSPRDSYEQYF.

V and J are TRBV6-1 and TRBJ1-5; 8 bases fit TRBD1. Germline CDR1 reads MNHNS; CDR2 reads SASEGT. CDR3 length: 15 amino acids. J gave up 5 bases and V 5 bases, and 8 bases lay outside the gene matches. CDR3 bases: TGTGCCAGCAGTTCCCGGACAGGGAGGGATCAGCCCCAGCATTTT. Its translation is CASSSRTGRDQPQHF.

The rearrangement joins TRBV4-3 to TRBJ2-2, with D hard to call. Per the germline V gene, CDR1 is LGHNA and CDR2 is YSLEER. Trimming shortened V by 1 base and J by 8 bases, and 11 bases separated the two germline ends. The CDR3 is 14 residues long. Here the CDR3 DNA reads TGCGCCAGCAGCCAAGGGGTCTTATCAGGGGAGCTGTTTTTT. Translation: CASSQGVLSGELFF.

The chain carries TRBV15 and TRBJ2-1; tentative D call: TRBD2 (7 bases). This CDR3 contains 14 residues. Trimming stripped 5 bases from V and 9 bases from J, with 17 bases between. Germline loops: CDR1 LNHNV, CDR2 YYDKDF (reference sequence). This chain's CDR3 is CATSPLRGGTEQFF. The CDR3 DNA is TGTGCCACCAGCCCCTTAAGGGGGGGCACTGAGCAGTTCTTC.

V and J are TRBV10-2 and TRBJ2-1; unclear D gene. Between the trimmed V and J ends, which lost 3 bases and 8 bases, there was a span of 8 bases. Germline CDR1 WSHSY, CDR2 SAAADI. The CDR3 is 12 residues long. The CDR3: CASSDPRYEQFF. Here the CDR3 DNA reads TGCGCCAGCAGTGACCCGCGATATGAGCAGTTCTTC.

This chain uses TRBV28 with TRBJ1-4; D is undetermined. Germline V CDR1 and CDR2: MDHEN, SYDVKM. The CDR3 is 14 residues long. Trimming left V 3 bases short and J 2 bases short, with 7 bases between. Here the CDR3 reads CASSLRETNEKLFF. Written as DNA, the CDR3 is TGTGCCAGCAGTTTGAGAGAGACTAATGAAAAACTGTTTTTT.

The J gene is TRBJ2-1, the V gene TRBV5-1; no clear D gene. Germline V CDR1 and CDR2: SGHRS, YFSETQ. V was cut by 0 bases and J by 4 bases, with 8 bases left in between. CDR3 size: 14 residues. CDR3 bases: TGCGCCAGCAGCTTGGCACAGCCATACAATGAGCAGTTCTTC. This encodes CASSLAQPYNEQFF.

The J gene is TRBJ1-3, the V gene TRBV6-5; D is undetermined. Between the trimmed V and J ends, which lost 3 bases and 4 bases, there was a span of 10 bases. This CDR3 has 14 residues. Germline V CDR1 and CDR2: MNHEY, SVGAGI. The CDR3: CASSYFGPGNTIYF. In DNA form, the CDR3 reads TGTGCCAGCAGTTATTTTGGACCGGGAAACACCATATATTTT.

The V call is TRBV9, the J call TRBJ1-1, with 7 bases matching TRBD1. There are 13 residues in the CDR3. Germline loops: CDR1 SGDLS, CDR2 YYNGEE. With 3 bases clipped from V and 3 bases from J, the junction kept 2 bases outside the gene matches. The CDR3 here is CASSADRYTEAFF. The CDR3 DNA sequence: TGTGCCAGCAGCGCGGACAGGTACACTGAAGCTTTCTTT.

About this clone: The junction departs from the called germline gene at one end, perhaps through a read error. This sequence joins TRBV28 and TRBJ2-4, with TRBD2 matching 7 bases. CDR3 length equals 15 residues. Germline V gives CDR1 MDHEN, CDR2 SYDVKM. For the CDR3, the DNA is TGTGCCAGCACGCCCCCCGGGACTATAGTATCAGGCGGGGACTTC. Its translation is CASTPPGTIVSGGDF. Looking up the rest from reference TRBV28 and TRBJ2-4 gives the full variable domain: DVKVTQSSRYLVKRTGEKVFLECVQDMDHENMFWYRQDPGLGLRLIYFSYDVKMKEKGDIPEGYSVSREKKERFSLILESASTNQTSMYLCASTPPGTIVSGGDFGAGTRLSVL.

The chain has TRBV18 and TRBJ2-7; D ambiguous. Trimming took off 1 base at V and 0 bases at J, with 10 bases between the two ends. CDR3 length: 15 amino acids. Germline V gene data show CDR1 as KGHSH and CDR2 as LQKENI. This CDR3 reads CASSPLPRSSYEQYF. CDR3 DNA sequence: TGTGCCAGCTCACCACTCCCTAGGTCCTCCTACGAGCAGTACTTC.

The chain combines TRBV11-2 with TRBJ2-1; 7 bases are a match to TRBD2. CDR3 length: 15 residues. Germline values: CDR1 SGHAT, CDR2 FQNNGV. Germline trimming cut 4 bases from V and 4 bases from J; bases unmatched to any gene: 7. The CDR3 is CASSSRDYNYNEQFF. As DNA, the CDR3 is TGTGCCAGCAGCTCCCGGGACTACAATTACAATGAGCAGTTCTTC.

This chain links TRBV7-3 with TRBJ2-2; D might be TRBD1 (6 bases). The CDR3 is 14 residues long. The germline V gene has CDR1 SGHTA and CDR2 FQGTGA. Deletions cut 7 bases from V and 1 base from J, with 10 bases between. The DNA for the CDR3 is TGTGCCAGCACCTCGACAGGGAACACCGGGGAGCTGTTTTTT. Its translation: CASTSTGNTGELFF.

The chain combines TRBV6-5 with TRBJ1-4; D unresolved. Trimming stripped 6 bases from V and 7 bases from J, with 12 bases between. Germline loops: CDR1 MNHEY, CDR2 SVGAGI. This CDR3 contains 13 residues. The CDR3 is CASRLIASEKLFF. Written as DNA, the CDR3 is TGTGCCAGCAGGCTCATAGCCAGTGAAAAACTGTTTTTT.

The rearrangement links TRBV27 to TRBJ2-7, with 8 bases aligning to TRBD2. V lost 6 bases, J lost 1 base, and 5 bases stayed unmatched. From germline, CDR1 is MNHEY and CDR2 SMNVEV (reference sequence). The CDR3 runs 14 residues. The CDR3 loop is CASRWRGDSYEQYF. The CDR3 nucleotides read TGTGCCAGCAGATGGCGGGGGGATTCCTACGAGCAGTACTTC.

This clone occurred once. The J gene is TRBJ1-2, the V gene TRBV10-3; 8 nucleotides line up with TRBD1. V was clipped by 5 bases and J by 4 bases; unmatched bases: 6. The CDR3 extends over 14 amino acids. Germline assignment: CDR1 ENHRY and CDR2 SYGVKD. CDR3 protein: CAISSDRDLYGYTF. CDR3 sequence (DNA): TGTGCCATCAGTTCGGACAGGGACCTCTATGGCTACACCTTC.

DNA for the CDR3: TGCAGCGCCGATAGGCAGGCAGCAGATACGCAGTATTTT. This codes for CSADRQAADTQYF. V and J are TRBV29-1 and TRBJ2-3; no clear D gene. The CDR3 covers 13 residues. Between the trimmed V and J ends, which lost 7 bases and 4 bases, there was a span of 15 bases. The germline CDR1 and CDR2 sequences are SQVTM and ANQGSEA.